These 22 T cell receptor beta chains originate from one sample sequenced in a study of siplizumab effects on memory and regulatory T cells. Produced via immunoSEQ multiplex PCR; TCRdb's table is partial and in-frame only. The data show 120,000 or so clones, with over 85% seen just once and under 1.5% held by the top ten. The sample consisted of CD4+ T cells sorted from blood. Every receptor here comes from a human donor in good health.

V usage is TRBV5-1 and J usage is TRBJ1-1; D not certain. The CDR3 length is 14 residues. The germline gives CDR1 SGHRS, CDR2 YFSETQ. The V gene lost 8 bases and the J gene lost 3 bases, with 17 bases spanning the gap. The CDR3 region has the DNA TGCGCCAGTAATGAGGCCCGCGGAGACACTGAAGCTTTCTTT. The encoded protein is CASNEARGDTEAFF.

J is TRBJ1-5 and V is TRBV6-6, with TRBD1 as a possible D gene (6 bases). V was cut by 2 bases and J by 2 bases, with 13 bases left in between. There are 16 residues in the CDR3. Germline V CDR1 and CDR2: MNHNY, SVGAGI (reference sequence). This CDR3 is CASSYRGGRGNQPQHF. DNA of the CDR3: TGTGCCAGCAGTTACAGGGGGGGGCGCGGCAATCAGCCCCAGCATTTT.

This chain links TRBV4-1 with TRBJ1-1; D is undetermined. The CDR3 totals 16 residues. Trimming shortened V by 0 bases and J by 0 bases, and 11 bases separated the two germline ends. Germline CDR1 and CDR2: MGHRA and YSYEKL. CDR3 sequence (DNA): TGCGCCAGCAGCCAAGATCACGGCCGGATGAACACTGAAGCTTTCTTT. Its translation is CASSQDHGRMNTEAFF.

This clone came up once. The chain uses TRBV6-1 and TRBJ1-1; maybe TRBD1 (6 bases). V shed 7 bases and J shed 0 bases, with 9 bases lying between them. CDR1 MNHNS and CDR2 SASEGT come from the germline V gene. CDR3 length: 13 residues. The CDR3 DNA reads TGTGCCAGCAAGGACAGTTTGAACACTGAAGCTTTCTTT. Amino acid sequence: CASKDSLNTEAFF.

This clone was observed once. V is TRBV2 and J is TRBJ2-5; 8 nucleotides align to TRBD2. Germline lookup yields CDR1 SNHLY and CDR2 FYNNEI. This CDR3 is built from 15 residues. With 4 bases clipped from V and 5 bases from J, the junction kept 9 bases outside the gene matches. DNA for the CDR3: TGTGCCAGCAGTGTAAACGGGGGGGCGTTTGAGACCCAGTACTTC. This gives the protein CASSVNGGAFETQYF.

This clone was counted only a few times. The V gene is TRBV6-1, the J gene TRBJ1-2; D remains unclear. Deletions cut 0 bases from V and 8 bases from J, with 13 bases between. This CDR3 has 14 residues. Germline V lookup: CDR1 MNHNS, CDR2 SASEGT. CDR3 bases: TGTGCCAGCAGTGAAGCGCCCCGGAGGGAGGGCTACACCTTC. Translated, it gives CASSEAPRREGYTF.

V and J are TRBV9 and TRBJ2-1; TRBD2 agrees at 8 bases. CDR1 and CDR2 from the germline V gene are SGDLS and YYNGEE. V was pared by 1 base and J by 3 bases, with 3 bases of the junction left unmatched. This CDR3 is 15 amino acids long. The CDR3 spells CASSVSGGNYNEQFF. As DNA, the CDR3 is TGTGCCAGCAGCGTAAGCGGGGGTAACTACAATGAGCAGTTCTTC.

This clone was picked up one time. The chain uses TRBV6-6 and TRBJ2-2, with D possibly being TRBD1 (5 bases). There are 15 residues in the CDR3. Per germline, CDR1 MNHNY and CDR2 SVGAGI (reference sequence). The ends were cut back, 2 bases at V and 3 bases at J, with 10 bases in the middle. In DNA, the CDR3 is TGTGCCAGCAGTTACACTCAGGGATACACCGGGGAGCTGTTTTTT. Protein sequence: CASSYTQGYTGELFF.

The chain combines TRBV6-5 with TRBJ1-1, with D possibly matching TRBD1 (5 bases). The CDR3 has 11 amino acids. Trimming pared 10 bases from V and 2 bases from J, leaving 8 bases between. CDR1 is MNHEY, CDR2 SVGAGI, per germline. Written as DNA, the CDR3 is TGTGCCATCCAGGGAAACACTGAAGCTTTCTTT. Translated: CAIQGNTEAFF.

The chain carries TRBV19 and TRBJ2-2; TRBD1 might be the D (5 bases). This CDR3 spans 14 amino acids. The ends were cut back, 11 bases at V and 0 bases at J, with 13 bases in the middle. Germline V gene lookup returns CDR1 LNHDA and CDR2 SQIVND (reference sequence). CDR3 in amino acids: CAGSRVPNTGELFF. The CDR3 DNA sequence: TGTGCCGGATCCAGGGTTCCGAACACCGGGGAGCTGTTTTTT.

The V and J genes are TRBV15 and TRBJ1-4, with no clear D. CDR1 is LNHNV and CDR2 is YYDKDF in the germline V gene (reference sequence). The CDR3 covers 14 residues. Trimming removed 8 bases from V and 8 bases from J, with 18 bases in between. CDR3 in amino acids: CATEESYNGEKLFF. In DNA, the CDR3 is TGTGCCACCGAGGAGTCCTACAACGGAGAAAAACTGTTTTTT.

The chain couples TRBV6-5 to TRBJ2-1; D possibly corresponds to TRBD2 (6 bases). Germline CDR1 MNHEY, CDR2 SVGAGI. The length of the CDR3 is 12 residues. V was cut by 0 bases and J by 12 bases, with 9 bases left in between. The CDR3 DNA reads as TGTGCCAGCAGTTACTCGAGCGGGCGGCAGTTCTTC. As protein: CASSYSSGRQFF.

The chain is built from TRBV10-3 and TRBJ2-5; a possible D gene is TRBD1 (6 bases). The germline V gene encodes CDR1 ENHRY and CDR2 SYGVKD. The ends were cut back, 7 bases at V and 3 bases at J, with 15 bases in the middle. This CDR3 has 14 residues. CDR3 sequence: CAITWTDIKETQYF. CDR3 DNA sequence: TGTGCCATCACCTGGACAGATATCAAAGAGACCCAGTACTTC.

This clone was seen a single time. This chain joins TRBV21-1 and TRBJ1-2; the table's D call of TRBD1 was not tested on the DNA. TRBV21-1 is noted as a pseudogene. There are 15 residues in the CDR3. The CDR3 DNA sequence: TGTGCCAGCACGCAAAAAGCGCCAGGGGACTATGGCTACACCTTC. Translating it yields CASTQKAPGDYGYTF.

The J gene is TRBJ2-5, the V gene TRBV6-6; D uncertain. V was trimmed by 0 bases and J by 4 bases, leaving 6 bases between them. Germline V lookup: CDR1 MNHNY, CDR2 SVGAGI (reference sequence). CDR3 size: 13 residues. In DNA form, the CDR3 reads TGTGCCAGCAGTTACTCCTTCCGAGAGACCCAGTACTTC. Amino acids: CASSYSFRETQYF.

CDR3 in amino acids: CASSLEGSPYNEQFF. Here the CDR3 DNA reads TGCGCCAGCAGCTTGGAAGGGTCCCCCTACAATGAGCAGTTCTTC. V and J are TRBV5-1 and TRBJ2-1; D remains unclear. Deletions cut 0 bases from V and 2 bases from J, with 9 bases between. The CDR3 sequence is 15 residues long. Germline V gene sequence: CDR1 SGHRS, CDR2 YFSETQ.

J is TRBJ2-7 and V is TRBV18; no definite D call. With 0 bases removed from V and 0 bases from J, the gap between germline ends came to 9 bases. This CDR3 comprises 15 residues. Germline V gene lookup returns CDR1 KGHSH and CDR2 LQKENI. CDR3 protein: CASSPPSANSYEQYF. The CDR3 DNA reads as TGTGCCAGCTCACCACCTAGTGCAAACTCCTACGAGCAGTACTTC.

This clone was observed a handful of times. The gene calls are TRBV30 and TRBJ1-3; TRBD1 matches 9 bases. Trimming cost V 4 bases and J 1 base; bases outside gene matches: 11. This CDR3 contains 17 residues. Germline V lookup: CDR1 GTSNPN, CDR2 SVGIG (reference sequence). The CDR3 region is CAWISGTGITSGNTIYF. CDR3 DNA sequence: TGTGCCTGGATCTCCGGGACAGGGATCACTTCTGGAAACACCATATATTTT. Full variable domain (rest looked up from reference TRBV30 and TRBJ1-3): SQTIHQWPATLVQPVGSPLSLECTVEGTSNPNLYWYRQAAGRGLQLLFYSVGIGQISSEVPQNLSASRPQDRQFILSSKKLLLSDSGFYLCAWISGTGITSGNTIYFGEGSWLTVV.

A word on this clone: The same CDR3 arises from other DNA sequences in this sample as well. J is TRBJ2-5 and V is TRBV30; D is ambiguous. The CDR3 totals 11 residues. Trimming shortened V by 0 bases and J by 3 bases, and 2 bases separated the two germline ends. CDR1 is GTSNPN, CDR2 SVGIG, per germline (reference sequence). For the CDR3, the DNA is TGTGCCTGGAGTGTAGAAGAGACCCAGTACTTC. Its translation is CAWSVEETQYF.

The genes are TRBV5-1 and TRBJ2-5; D is perhaps TRBD1 (6 bases). This CDR3 has 15 residues. Germline V gene sequence: CDR1 SGHRS, CDR2 YFSETQ. Trimming took 4 bases from V and 5 from J, leaving 18 bases between them. As DNA, the CDR3 is TGCGCCAGCAGCCTCGGACAGACTTCCTCGGAGACCCAGTACTTC. Protein sequence: CASSLGQTSSETQYF.

The gene calls are TRBV18 and TRBJ2-5, with 7 bases identical to TRBD1. CDR3 length equals 11 residues. V lost 5 bases to trimming and J lost 11 bases; unmatched junction nucleotides: 5. Germline CDR1 KGHSH, CDR2 LQKENI. The CDR3 DNA reads as TGTGCCAGCTCAGACAGGGAAGGGCAGTACTTC. This gives the protein CASSDREGQYF.

The gene calls are TRBV11-2 and TRBJ2-2; TRBD2 matches at 9 bases. Germline loops: CDR1 SGHAT, CDR2 FQNNGV. This CDR3 has 15 residues. V was clipped by 6 bases and J by 5 bases; unmatched bases: 7. The CDR3 here is CASRLGLAGTGELFF. CDR3 coding DNA: TGTGCCAGCAGACTGGGGCTAGCGGGGACCGGGGAGCTGTTTTTT.